This T cell receptor beta chain came from a study of identical twins (TCRdb year 2016). In terms of the full investigation: The study deep-sequenced TCR alpha and beta repertoires from monozygotic twins, unrelated adults of various ages and cord blood to test whether fetal clonotypes persist. To rule out contamination, replicate twin experiments were performed at different times with different library preparation protocols.

The CDR3 has 14 amino acids, counting the end cysteine and phenylalanine. Just CDR3 DNA is preserved here, 42 bases in frame from base 1. CDR1 MNHEY and CDR2 SVGEGT were looked up in the germline V gene. Cut back by 0 bases and 11 bases, the V and J ends lie 16 bases apart. The method was 5' RACE. The sample was run on an Illumina HiSeq 2000. A universal primer binding site was introduced by template switching, and a unique molecular identifier was present in the final cDNA, enabling accurate counting of TCR cDNA molecules. First-strand cDNA for TCR alpha and beta chains was synthesized from specific primers in the conserved constant-segment region. Each cDNA library was double barcoded, with a SMART-Mk sample barcode plus Illumina barcodes, to control for contamination. Two successive PCR steps introduced TruSeq adapter sequences along with Illumina sample barcodes. TCR alpha and beta cDNA libraries were sequenced on the Illumina HiSeq platform with custom primers. Under the source paper's analysis protocol: MiGEC was used to process raw reads and extract unique molecular identifiers, and MiXCR was used to find CDR3 positions. For each individual, recombination models were inferred using an EM algorithm with the repgenHMM and IGoR tools. The tcR package in R was used for shared clonotype analysis, with sharing normalized by the product of cloneset sizes. To study raw recombination free of thymic and clonal selection effects, out-of-frame nonproductive sequences were analyzed. Clones were called with MiXCR by TCRdb after fastp trimmed the public reads at Q25, and only in-frame beta chains were retained. Rows matching on CDR3 protein sequence are summarized as one entry with the most common DNA and genes. The V and J calls were not made by the authors but by TCRdb's processing. Present in this sample are some 250,000 distinct CDR3 sequences, over 5.5% of which were seen just once. The ten largest clones take up about 14% of the sample.

Ten or more counts support this clonotype. The target of this receptor is not known. No clone much larger than this one lies a single base away; base qualities are absent. Results the study describes overall, beyond this receptor: Fewer insertions were carried by abundant cord blood beta clonotypes, a similar but weaker trend appeared in young adult naive repertoires, and no such trend appeared in memory repertoires. Because the same donors could not be followed over many years, conclusions were based on cross-sectional statistical analysis. Invariant T cells such as MAIT and iNKT could partly confound zero-insertion analyses, though diverse VJ usage argued against this for most clonotypes. A weaker excess of twin sharing was found in beta out-of-frame sequences because the signal-to-noise ratio was lowered by fewer shared sequences. In monozygotic twins, recombination models systematically underestimated out-of-frame TCR alpha sharing, but the models matched the sharing seen between unrelated individuals. Out-of-frame TCR alpha sequences shared between twins showed an excess of low generation-probability sequences compared with coincidental sharing between unrelated individuals.

All donors were healthy Caucasians. Three pairs of female monozygotic twins, all aged about 18 to 30 years, were included in the twin cohort. Positive isolation kits from Invitrogen were used to isolate CD4+ and CD8+ T cell populations. These sequences were also reported in another study, on T cells expressing NK-cell markers. In that second paper, the authors write: In sorted CD3+CD56+NKG2C+, CD3+CD56+NKG2C- and CD3+CD56-NKG2C+ T-cell subsets from about eight donors, TCR beta-chain repertoires were profiled. Among the eight sequenced donors, seven were HCMV-seropositive and one was HCMV-seronegative. To restrict sorting to alphabetaTCR-expressing T cells, an anti-gammadeltaTCR antibody was added in several experiments. In over 5 donors, the dominant CD3+CD56+NKG2C+ clonotypes were among the top 10 CD8+ clonotypes and accounted for about 1.0-8% of CD8+ T cells. Those dominant clonotypes were again the most abundant among CD3+CD56-NKG2C+ cells in a handful of donors, at roughly 25-60.1%. Whether the expanded NKG2C-expressing T cell clones were specific for HCMV antigens remained unclear. The eight sequenced donors were randomly selected healthy volunteers, three men and five women. HCMV serostatus was determined by detecting HCMV-specific IgG in serum with a commercial ELISA kit. Reads were demultiplexed and grouped by UMI with MIGEC, and clonotypes were assembled and quantified with MiTCR. To exclude erroneous sequences, only TCR cDNA sequences supported by at least two reads were retained. The tcR package was used for downstream repertoire analysis, and clonotypes were matched across fractions by CDR3 nucleotide sequence plus V segment. VDJmatch was used to annotate antigen specificity against VDJdb, with one amino acid substitution in CDR3 permitted.

Sequencing input: CD8+ T cells sorted from blood. This clonotype originated in a woman in her late teens or twenties in good health. The sequence links TRBV6-2 or TRBV6-3 to TRBJ1-1, with no confidently assigned D gene. The nucleotides are TGTGCCAGCAGTTACTCGAGTCTGGGTTTTGGGGCTTTCTTT. This translates into CASSYSSLGFGAFF.